Here is one TCR beta chain with its context. No antigen is known for it. The PCR used 60 Vbeta and 13 Jbeta primers. The data were produced by immunoSEQ multiplex PCR, yet TCRdb's version contains in-frame clones alone and is incomplete. The sample lists 150,000 to 200,000 clones; approximately 59% were seen once. This sample was taken from a study of cytomegalovirus exposure and HLA in healthy donors. Study-wide results and limits: Researchers catalogued 150 or so TCR beta chains as cytomegalovirus-associated. Per published accounts, TCR beta sequences correctly predicted the HLA-A and HLA-B alleles of most subjects. Certain sequence variants were highly shared and formed a cluster, and this cluster was likely a sequencing artifact. When the data were analyzed later, several of the most significant clusters appeared to be linked to common viral pathogens.

The V end was cut by 4 bases, the J end by 4 bases, with 9 bases between. Germline loops: CDR1 SGHRS, CDR2 YFSETQ. The CDR3 sequence is 13 residues long. Sequenced: PBMCs. The chain is built from TRBV5-1 and TRBJ1-3; D remains ambiguous. The sequence was obtained from a man in his forties in good health and CMV-seronegative. This CDR3 reads CASSDQQGNTIYF. The CDR3 coding sequence is TGCGCCAGCAGCGACCAACAGGGAAACACCATATATTTT.